The clone carrying this T cell receptor (beta chain) was observed once. These data come from a study of blood T cell repertoires in COVID-19. The wider study: Spain, Italy and the United States supplied samples that represented acute and convalescent COVID-19.

Per the original data handling: Reference gene primer amplification in the assay estimated nucleated cell counts. Generated by immunoSEQ multiplex PCR, the TCRdb table keeps only in-frame clones and is missing some. Clone size and V and J calls were adopted from that table, with D and trimming inferred from the DNA. This sample has 260,000 or so clones; more than 70% occur once, and the top ten carry over 1%. V dropped 0 bases and J dropped 5 bases, with 10 bases sitting between them. This CDR3 has 15 residues. Germline lookup yields CDR1 LNHDA and CDR2 SQIVND (reference sequence). The rearrangement links TRBV19 to TRBJ1-4, with TRBD1 as a possible D gene (5 bases). The source is a woman in her 40s with acute COVID-19. Specimen: PBMCs or T cells enriched from blood (not recorded which). The CDR3 protein is CASSIDLRVNEKLFF. Here the CDR3 DNA reads TGTGCCAGTAGTATAGATCTCAGGGTGAATGAAAAACTGTTTTTT.